This T cell receptor (beta chain) was recovered during a study of low-dose radiotherapy and immunotherapy resistance in tumors. About the study: Fractions of 1 Gy went to Cohort 2 every two weeks, for 13 Gy over 26 weeks. TRAV and TRBV primers primed cDNA for both TCRalpha and TCRbeta.

Specified time point: after trial treatment. The sample's treatment: LDRT plus nivolumab, ipilimumab, low-dose cyclophosphamide and aspirin (RACIN trial). Donors received nivolumab, ipilimumab, aspirin, low-dose cyclophosphamide and low-dose radiotherapy. The CDR3 contains 13 residues. Trimming removed 2 bases from V and 3 bases from J, with 8 bases in between. CDR1 SGHAT and CDR2 FQDESV come from the germline V gene (reference sequence). It was with a constant-region primer and a V-primer adapter that TCRs were amplified over roughly 19 PCR cycles. MiXCR, run by TCRdb on the reads, gives a single entry per CDR3 protein. The sample lists some 52,000 distinct CDR3 sequences, around 33% occurring once.

The source is a male donor with rectosigmoid adenocarcinoma. The sequencing used PBMCs, collected after low-dose radiotherapy plus immunotherapy. J is TRBJ2-7 and V is TRBV11-1; D call uncertain. CDR3 sequence (DNA): TGTGCCAGCAGCTTATTTCGAGACTACGAGCAGTACTTC. This translates into CASSLFRDYEQYF.